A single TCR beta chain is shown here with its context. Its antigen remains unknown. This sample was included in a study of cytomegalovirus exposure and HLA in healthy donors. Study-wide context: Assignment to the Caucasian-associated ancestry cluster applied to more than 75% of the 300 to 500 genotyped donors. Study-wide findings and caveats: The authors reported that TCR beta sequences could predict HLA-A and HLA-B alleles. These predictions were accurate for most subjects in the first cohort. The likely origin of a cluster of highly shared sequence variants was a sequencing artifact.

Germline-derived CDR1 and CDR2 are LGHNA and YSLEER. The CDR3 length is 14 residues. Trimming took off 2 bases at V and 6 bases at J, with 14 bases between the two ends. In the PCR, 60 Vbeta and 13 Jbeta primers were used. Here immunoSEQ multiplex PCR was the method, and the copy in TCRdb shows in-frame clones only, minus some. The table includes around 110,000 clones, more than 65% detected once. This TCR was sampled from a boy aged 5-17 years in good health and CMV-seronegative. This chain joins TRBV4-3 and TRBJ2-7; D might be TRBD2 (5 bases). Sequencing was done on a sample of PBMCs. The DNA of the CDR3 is TGCGCCAGCAGCCAATGGTCCGGGGTCGGCGAGCAGTACTTC. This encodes CASSQWSGVGEQYF.